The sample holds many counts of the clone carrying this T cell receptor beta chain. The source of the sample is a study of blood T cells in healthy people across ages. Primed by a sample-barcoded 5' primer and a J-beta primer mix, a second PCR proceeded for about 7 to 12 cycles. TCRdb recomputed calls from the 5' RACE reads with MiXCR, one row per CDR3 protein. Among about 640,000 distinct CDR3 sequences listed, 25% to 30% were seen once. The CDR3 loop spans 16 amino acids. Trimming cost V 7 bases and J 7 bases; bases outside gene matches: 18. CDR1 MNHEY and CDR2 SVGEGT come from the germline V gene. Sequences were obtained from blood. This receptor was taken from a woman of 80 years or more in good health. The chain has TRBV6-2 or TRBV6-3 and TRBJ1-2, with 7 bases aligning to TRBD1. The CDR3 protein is CASKPEQTGQSVGYTF. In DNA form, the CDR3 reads TGTGCCAGCAAGCCCGAACAGACAGGGCAATCGGTTGGCTACACCTTC.